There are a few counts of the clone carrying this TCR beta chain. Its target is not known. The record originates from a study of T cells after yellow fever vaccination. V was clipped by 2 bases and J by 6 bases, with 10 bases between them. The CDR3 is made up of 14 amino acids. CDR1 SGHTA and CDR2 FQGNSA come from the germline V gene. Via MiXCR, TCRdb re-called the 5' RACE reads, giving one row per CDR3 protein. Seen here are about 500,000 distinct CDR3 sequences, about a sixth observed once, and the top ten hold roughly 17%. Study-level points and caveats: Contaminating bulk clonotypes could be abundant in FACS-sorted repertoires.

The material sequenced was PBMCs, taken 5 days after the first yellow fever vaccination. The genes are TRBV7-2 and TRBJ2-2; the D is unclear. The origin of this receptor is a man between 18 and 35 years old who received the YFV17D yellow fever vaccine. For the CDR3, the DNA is TGTGCCAGCAGCTTATCCCCATTGGCCGGGGAGCTGTTTTTT. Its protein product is CASSLSPLAGELFF.